This T cell receptor (beta chain) is from a study of shared clonotypes between healthy human individuals. The overall study: Per-donor plates numbered three CD4 naive, three CD4 memory, two CD8 naive and one CD8 memory.

Trimming took 4 bases from V and 8 from J, leaving 20 bases between them. From germline, CDR1 is MDHEN and CDR2 SYDVKM. The CDR3 runs 16 residues. Profiling relied on immunoSEQ multiplex PCR, and the TCRdb table lists in-frame clones only, not all of them. Here the sample spans 2.3 million or so clones, approximately 93% being singletons. The specimen sequenced was naive CD4+ T cells from PBMCs. This sample's subset: CD45RA+ positively selected. V is TRBV28 and J is TRBJ1-4; D possibly corresponds to TRBD1 (6 bases). The clonotype comes from a man aged 18 to 35 in good health. Some clones in this sample may be carry-over from other donors' samples. The CDR3 loop is CASSSPNRATREKLFF. CDR3 coding DNA: TGTGCCAGCAGTTCCCCTAACAGGGCGACTCGAGAAAAACTGTTTTTT.